The clone carrying this T cell receptor (beta chain) was seen more than once but under ten times. The antigen is not known. The sample belongs to a study of blood T cells in healthy people across ages. Study-level points and caveats: A conclusive naive versus antigen-experienced comparison was prevented by the unsorted PBMCs.

The total RNA that was extracted per sample amounted to at least 5 micrograms. Sample-barcoded 5' priming and a J-beta primer mix drove a second PCR of roughly 6 to 12 cycles. One entry per CDR3 protein results from TCRdb running MiXCR on the 5' RACE reads. Of roughly 550,000 distinct CDR3 sequences listed, around 24% are singletons. These records were also assigned to another study, of T cells of mothers and their children. From that report: From each mother came over 9 million TCR beta CDR3 reads, and from each child came roughly 2.9 million.

Sequencing used blood. The TCR originated in a boy under 18 in good health.

The CDR3 loop reads CASSLGQGMGEQYF. CDR3 DNA: TGCGCCAGCAGCTTGGGACAGGGGATGGGCGAGCAGTACTTC. V gene TRBV5-1 combines with J gene TRBJ2-7, with 8 bases identical to TRBD1. Germline CDR1 and CDR2: SGHRS and YFSETQ. The length of the CDR3 is 14 residues. The V segment lost 0 bases and the J segment 6 bases; nucleotides outside the gene matches: 5.